This T cell receptor beta chain was retrieved from a study of response to subunit inactivated influenza vaccine. Study conclusions and caveats: The authors proposed limited new T cell recruitment per seasonal influenza vaccination.

The table lists this clonotype with a few counts. Antigen unknown. The CDR3 has 16 residues. The V segment lost 2 bases and the J segment 1 base; nucleotides outside the gene matches: 4. TCRdb independently ran MiXCR on the RT-PCR reads; one entry per CDR3 protein. Of about 780,000 distinct CDR3 sequences in the sample, around 20% were seen once. The sample in question was PBMCs from blood, obtained 5 days after vaccination. The chain links TRBV12-3 or TRBV12-4 to TRBJ2-3; TRBD2 matches 9 bases. The TCR originated in a man aged 45 to 65 who received an inactivated influenza vaccine. As DNA, the CDR3 is TGTGCCAGCAGTTTATGGACTAGCGCCGGCACAGATACGCAGTATTTT. It codes for CASSLWTSAGTDTQYF.